This T cell receptor (beta chain) stems from a study of blood T cell repertoires in COVID-19. Under the authors' procedure: It was from reference gene primer amplification that nucleated cell counts were estimated. The data were produced by immunoSEQ multiplex PCR, yet TCRdb's version contains in-frame clones alone and is incomplete. That table supplies the V and J calls and clone size; D and trimming were determined from the DNA. Found here are about 90,000 clones, approximately 90% of them singletons; the top ten hold 5.1%. V lost 7 bases, J lost 7 bases, and 8 bases stayed unmatched. This CDR3 comprises 14 residues. Germline CDR1 is ENHRY and CDR2 is SYGVKD.

What was sequenced was peripheral blood. This sequence originates from a man aged 45-65 years with acute or convalescent COVID-19. The chain links TRBV10-3 to TRBJ2-7; 12 bases match TRBD1. The CDR3 reads CAITMGQGAPEQYF. The CDR3 coding sequence is TGTGCCATCACTATGGGACAGGGGGCCCCTGAGCAGTACTTC.